These 5 T cell receptor beta chains originate from one sample sequenced in a study of control samples from healthy donors and cancer patients. The table came from immunoSEQ multiplex PCR; TCRdb's copy has only in-frame clones and leaves some out. The profile shows 70,000 to 100,000 clones, 75% to 95% of them singletons. Sequenced sample: blood. These receptors all stem from a man aged 50 to 60 in good health.

In DNA, the CDR3 is TGTGCCAGCAGCACCGTCCAGGACATATATGGCTACACCTTC. Its protein is CASSTVQDIYGYTF. The chain employs TRBV7-9 and TRBJ1-2; the D gene is possibly TRBD1 (5 bases). V dropped 5 bases and J dropped 5 bases, with 15 bases sitting between them. Germline V gives CDR1 SEHNR, CDR2 FQNEAQ (reference sequence). The CDR3 has 14 amino acids.

The J gene is TRBJ2-1, the V gene TRBV27, with D possibly TRBD1 on 6 matching bases. V was pared by 6 bases and J by 9 bases, with 15 bases between. Germline V lookup: CDR1 MNHEY, CDR2 SMNVEV (reference sequence). This CDR3 contains 13 residues. The CDR3 DNA sequence: TGTGCCAGCAGCCGAAAACTACAGGGTGAGCAGTTCTTC. Its translation: CASSRKLQGEQFF.

This clone has just one count. The CDR3 protein is CASSFTAGGDYEQYF. As DNA, the CDR3 is TGTGCCAGCAGTTTCACAGCGGGGGGAGACTACGAGCAGTACTTC. This chain uses TRBV6-6 with TRBJ2-7; 9 bases are shared with TRBD2. V was clipped by 4 bases and J by 3 bases; unmatched bases: 7. The length of the CDR3 is 15 residues. Germline assignment: CDR1 MNHNY and CDR2 SVGAGI (reference sequence).

The chain has TRBV6-6 and TRBJ1-6; 7 bases are shared with TRBD1. The germline gives CDR1 MNHNY, CDR2 SVGAGI (reference sequence). The CDR3 has 15 residues. The V gene end was trimmed by 6 bases and the J gene end by 8 bases; junction bases not matched to a gene: 10. The CDR3 loop is CASSFRQGRDSPLHF. CDR3 bases: TGTGCCAGCAGCTTTCGACAGGGAAGGGATTCACCCCTCCACTTT.

This clone has just one count. This chain links TRBV19 with TRBJ1-5; D unresolved. Trimming shortened V by 2 bases and J by 6 bases, and 17 bases separated the two germline ends. CDR1 and CDR2 (germline): LNHDA, SQIVND (reference sequence). CDR3 length equals 16 residues. The CDR3: CASSIRTQDSGQPQHF. The CDR3 nucleotides read TGTGCCAGTAGTATACGGACGCAGGATTCTGGTCAGCCCCAGCATTTT.